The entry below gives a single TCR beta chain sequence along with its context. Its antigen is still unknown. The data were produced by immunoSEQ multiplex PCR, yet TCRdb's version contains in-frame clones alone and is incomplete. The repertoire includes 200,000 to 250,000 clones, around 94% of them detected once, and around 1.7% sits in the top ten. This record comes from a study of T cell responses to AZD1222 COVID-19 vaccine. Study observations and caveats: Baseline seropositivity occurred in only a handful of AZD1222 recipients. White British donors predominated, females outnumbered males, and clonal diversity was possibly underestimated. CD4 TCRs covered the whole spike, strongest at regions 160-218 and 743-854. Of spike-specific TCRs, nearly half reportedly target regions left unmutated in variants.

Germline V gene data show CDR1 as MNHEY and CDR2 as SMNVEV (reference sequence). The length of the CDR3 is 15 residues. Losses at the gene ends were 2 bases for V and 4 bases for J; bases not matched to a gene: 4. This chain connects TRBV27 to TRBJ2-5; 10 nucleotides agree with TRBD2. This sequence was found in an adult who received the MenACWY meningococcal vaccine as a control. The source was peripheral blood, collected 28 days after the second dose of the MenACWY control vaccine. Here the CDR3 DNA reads TGTGCCAGCAGTTTACTAGCGGGAGTTCCAGAGACCCAGTACTTC. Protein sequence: CASSLLAGVPETQYF.